Shown below are 24 T cell receptor beta chains from a single sample sequenced in a study of cytomegalovirus exposure and HLA in healthy donors. PCR used 60 Vbeta primers and 13 Jbeta primers. The method was immunoSEQ multiplex PCR; TCRdb's version includes in-frame clones alone and lacks a portion of them. The sample consists of 100,000 to 150,000 clones, roughly 83% of them appearing once. The sequenced sample was PBMCs. The receptors here all came from a man between 18 and 35 years old in good health and CMV-seropositive.

This chain connects TRBV7-8 to TRBJ2-1; possibly TRBD2 for D (5 bases). The V end was cut by 7 bases, the J end by 1 base, with 8 bases between. This CDR3 contains 13 residues. Germline lookup yields CDR1 SGHVS and CDR2 FQNEAQ. CDR3 loop: CASIRGSYNEQFF. The CDR3 DNA sequence: TGTGCCAGCATCCGGGGATCCTACAATGAGCAGTTCTTC.

V is TRBV28 and J is TRBJ1-3; D is perhaps TRBD1 (5 bases). Per germline, CDR1 MDHEN and CDR2 SYDVKM. Trimming shortened V by 6 bases and J by 0 bases, and 18 bases separated the two germline ends. This CDR3 region has 17 residues. CDR3 sequence (DNA): TGTGCCAGCAGCCCGCCAAGCGGGGGTAACTCTGGAAACACCATATATTTT. It encodes CASSPPSGGNSGNTIYF. Based on the CDR3 plus reference TRBV28 and TRBJ1-3, the full variable domain is DVKVTQSSRYLVKRTGEKVFLECVQDMDHENMFWYRQDPGLGLRLIYFSYDVKMKEKGDIPEGYSVSREKKERFSLILESASTNQTSMYLCASSPPSGGNSGNTIYFGEGSWLTVV.

V gene TRBV6-5 combines with J gene TRBJ1-2, with D perhaps TRBD1 (6 bases). The CDR3 has 13 residues. Germline values: CDR1 MNHEY, CDR2 SVGAGI. Trimming removed 9 bases at V and 4 bases at J, with 15 bases between. CDR3 sequence (DNA): TGTGCCAGTCAGGGGCCTCCTTTCTATGGCTACACCTTC. Its translation is CASQGPPFYGYTF.

The gene calls are TRBV5-4 and TRBJ2-7; 9 bases map to TRBD2. Germline trimming cut 0 bases from V and 7 bases from J; bases unmatched to any gene: 8. The CDR3 runs to 15 residues. CDR1 is SGHNT, CDR2 YYREEE, per germline (reference sequence). Here the CDR3 reads CASSLELAGAGEQYF. Written as DNA, the CDR3 is TGTGCCAGCAGCTTGGAATTAGCGGGGGCGGGGGAGCAGTACTTC.

The V call is TRBV19, the J call TRBJ1-2, with D perhaps matching TRBD1 (5 bases). The CDR3 contains 13 residues. The V gene lost 3 bases and the J gene lost 8 bases, with 13 bases spanning the gap. Germline lookup yields CDR1 LNHDA and CDR2 SQIVND (reference sequence). The CDR3 nucleotides read TGTGCCAGTAGTATGGAAAGGGGTTGGGGCTACACCTTC. Protein sequence: CASSMERGWGYTF.

The rearrangement joins TRBV10-3 to TRBJ1-2; D is perhaps TRBD1 (6 bases). Per germline, CDR1 ENHRY and CDR2 SYGVKD. The CDR3 spans 14 residues. The V end lost 6 bases, the J end lost 2 bases, and 13 bases lay between the germline ends. The CDR3 loop reads CAIRVSQGNYGYTF. The CDR3 nucleotides are TGTGCCATCAGGGTCTCGCAGGGGAACTATGGCTACACCTTC.

This rearrangement joins TRBV5-1 to TRBJ2-7; D remains ambiguous. Trimming took 4 bases from V and 0 from J, leaving 5 bases between them. The germline V gene encodes CDR1 SGHRS and CDR2 YFSETQ. This CDR3 region has 12 residues. The CDR3 region is CASSVSSYEQYF. CDR3 DNA: TGCGCCAGCAGCGTTAGCTCCTACGAGCAGTACTTC.

The chain is built from TRBV27 and TRBJ2-2; D is unresolved. The CDR3 is 12 amino acids. CDR1 and CDR2 from the germline V gene are MNHEY and SMNVEV (reference sequence). The germline V and J ends were trimmed by 3 bases and 4 bases, with 3 bases remaining between them. This CDR3 reads CASSFFTGELFF. In DNA, the CDR3 is TGTGCCAGCAGTTTCTTCACCGGGGAGCTGTTTTTT.

The V gene is TRBV5-4, the J gene TRBJ2-1; 7 bases align to TRBD1. The germline gives CDR1 SGHNT, CDR2 YYREEE (reference sequence). The CDR3 sequence is 15 residues long. With V trimmed by 4 bases and J by 3 bases, 7 bases remained unmatched. The CDR3 region has the DNA TGTGCCAGCAGCATTCGAAGGGACAGCTACAATGAGCAGTTCTTC. This sequence encodes CASSIRRDSYNEQFF.

This clone was picked up a small number of times. This chain links TRBV7-9 with TRBJ1-6; 7 bases match TRBD1. Germline CDR1 is SEHNR and CDR2 is FQNEAQ (reference sequence). V lost 5 bases, J lost 8 bases, and 9 bases stayed unmatched. This CDR3 contains 15 residues. The CDR3 protein is CASSRAGTVDSPLHF. The CDR3, as DNA: TGTGCCAGCAGCCGCGCCGGGACAGTTGATTCACCCCTCCACTTT.

This clone was observed a few times. The chain uses TRBV7-9 and TRBJ2-7, with D possibly being TRBD2 (6 bases). The length of the CDR3 is 16 residues. CDR1 is SEHNR, CDR2 FQNEAQ, per germline (reference sequence). With 2 bases removed from V and 3 bases from J, the gap between germline ends came to 17 bases. The CDR3 protein is CASSLLGGASVYEQYF. The CDR3 DNA reads as TGTGCCAGCAGCTTATTGGGGGGAGCTAGCGTCTACGAGCAGTACTTC. Filled out from reference TRBV7-9 and TRBJ2-7, the complete variable domain reads DTGVSQNPRHKITKRGQNVTFRCDPISEHNRLYWYRQTLGQGPEFLTYFQNEAQLEKSRLLSDRFSAERPKGSFSTLEIQRTEQGDSAMYLCASSLLGGASVYEQYFGPGTRLTVT.

The CDR3 DNA is TGTGCCAGTAATACAGGGGTCGAAGCTTTCTTT. Translation gives CASNTGVEAFF. The V call is TRBV19, the J call TRBJ1-1, with 7 bases that match TRBD1. The junction had 4 bases not matched to a gene; V was cut back by 7 bases and J by 8 bases. Germline assignment: CDR1 LNHDA and CDR2 SQIVND (reference sequence). This CDR3 contains 11 residues. Looking up the rest from reference TRBV19 and TRBJ1-1 gives the full variable domain: DGGITQSPKYLFRKEGQNVTLSCEQNLNHDAMYWYRQDPGQGLRLIYYSQIVNDFQKGDIAEGYSVSREKKESFPLTVTSAQKNPTAFYLCASNTGVEAFFGQGTRLTVV.

The J gene is TRBJ1-5, the V gene TRBV30, with D perhaps TRBD1 (6 bases). The V gene lost 7 bases and the J gene lost 3 bases, with 10 bases spanning the gap. Germline lookup yields CDR1 GTSNPN and CDR2 SVGIG (reference sequence). The CDR3 is 12 amino acids. The CDR3 DNA follows: TGTGCCTCAAGGGGGATCAATCAGCCCCAGCATTTT. It codes for CASRGINQPQHF. Full variable domain (rest looked up from reference TRBV30 and TRBJ1-5): SQTIHQWPATLVQPVGSPLSLECTVEGTSNPNLYWYRQAAGRGLQLLFYSVGIGQISSEVPQNLSASRPQDRQFILSSKKLLLSDSGFYLCASRGINQPQHFGDGTRLSIL.

This clone has just a few counts. The CDR3 region is CASSPWTDSYNEQFF. CDR3 coding DNA: TGTGCCAGCAGCCCCTGGACAGACTCCTACAATGAGCAGTTCTTC. The chain recombines TRBV9 with TRBJ2-1; weak D call: TRBD1 (6 bases). There are 15 residues in the CDR3. Germline V gene lookup returns CDR1 SGDLS and CDR2 YYNGEE. Between the trimmed V and J ends, which lost 4 bases and 0 bases, there was a span of 11 bases.

The rearrangement uses TRBV28 and TRBJ1-2, with a tentative D call TRBD1 (5 bases). This CDR3 has 14 amino acids. In germline, CDR1 is MDHEN, CDR2 SYDVKM. V was clipped by 8 bases and J by 5 bases, with 18 bases between them. CDR3 nucleotide sequence: TGTGCCAGCGGTTCCCGCGGGGACCTATATGGCTACACCTTC. This sequence encodes CASGSRGDLYGYTF.

The chain employs TRBV11-3 and TRBJ1-1; D perhaps matches TRBD1 (5 bases). The V end lost 3 bases, the J end lost 6 bases, and 11 bases lay between the germline ends. This CDR3 is built from 13 residues. The germline V gene encodes CDR1 SGHNT and CDR2 YENEEA. The CDR3 protein is CASSFDQGAEAFF. Here the CDR3 DNA reads TGTGCCAGCAGCTTTGATCAGGGCGCTGAAGCTTTCTTT.

In its sample, this clone was seen a few times. This rearrangement joins TRBV5-1 to TRBJ1-4, with 9 bases identical to TRBD1. Germline V gene lookup returns CDR1 SGHRS and CDR2 YFSETQ. V trimming: 0 bases; J trimming: 8 bases; junction bases outside the gene matches: 8. The CDR3 runs to 16 residues. CDR3 DNA sequence: TGCGCCAGCAGCTTGGGGACAGGGGCCATAGGGGAAAAACTGTTTTTT. This gives the protein CASSLGTGAIGEKLFF.

The rearrangement links TRBV11-3 to TRBJ2-1; D unclear. This CDR3 region has 12 residues. The germline gives CDR1 SGHNT, CDR2 YENEEA. Trimming took 6 bases from V and 5 from J, leaving 8 bases between them. The CDR3 is CASSLRDNEQFF. For the CDR3, the DNA is TGTGCCAGCAGTCTTCGGGACAATGAGCAGTTCTTC.

This chain connects TRBV30 to TRBJ2-7; perhaps TRBD2 as D (6 bases). This CDR3 has 13 amino acids. Germline CDR1 reads GTSNPN; CDR2 reads SVGIG (reference sequence). The germline V and J ends were trimmed by 4 bases and 0 bases, with 10 bases remaining between them. CDR3 in DNA: TGTGCCTGGAACCGGGACTTCTCCTACGAGCAGTACTTC. Amino acids: CAWNRDFSYEQYF. The full variable domain, with the rest looked up from reference TRBV30 and TRBJ2-7, is SQTIHQWPATLVQPVGSPLSLECTVEGTSNPNLYWYRQAAGRGLQLLFYSVGIGQISSEVPQNLSASRPQDRQFILSSKKLLLSDSGFYLCAWNRDFSYEQYFGPGTRLTVT.

The rearrangement joins TRBV15 to TRBJ1-5, with D perhaps matching TRBD1 (5 bases). The CDR3 spans 14 residues. Trimming pared 1 base from V and 5 bases from J, leaving 9 bases between. The germline V gene encodes CDR1 LNHNV and CDR2 YYDKDF (reference sequence). The CDR3 region is CATSRGGWDQPQHF. As DNA, the CDR3 is TGTGCCACCAGCAGAGGGGGCTGGGATCAGCCCCAGCATTTT.

The chain couples TRBV5-8 to TRBJ2-1; 7 bases are shared with TRBD1. The V gene end was trimmed by 5 bases and the J gene end by 7 bases; junction bases not matched to a gene: 9. Germline-derived CDR1 and CDR2 are SGHTS and YDEGEE. The CDR3 has 14 residues. The CDR3 coding sequence is TGTGCCAGCAGGCCCGTCGGGACAGCTAATGAGCAGTTCTTC. The encoded protein is CASRPVGTANEQFF.

V usage is TRBV10-2 and J usage is TRBJ1-5; TRBD1 is a possible D gene (6 bases). The germline gives CDR1 WSHSY, CDR2 SAAADI. Trimming cost V 7 bases and J 3 bases, with 19 bases left between them. The CDR3 extends over 16 amino acids. The CDR3 nucleotides are TGCGCCAGCAAGATGGGAAGTCGGGGGGCCAATCAGCCCCAGCATTTT. Translating gives CASKMGSRGANQPQHF.

The V and J genes are TRBV19 and TRBJ1-1; D gene unclear. The CDR3 extends over 15 amino acids. Germline loops: CDR1 LNHDA, CDR2 SQIVND (reference sequence). V lost 2 bases and J lost 0, with 10 bases in between. CDR3 amino acids: CASSIPWPMNTEAFF. CDR3 in DNA: TGTGCCAGTAGTATACCTTGGCCGATGAACACTGAAGCTTTCTTT.

The V and J genes are TRBV27 and TRBJ1-1; D unresolved. The V gene lost 7 bases and the J gene lost 0 bases, with 15 bases spanning the gap. Per germline, CDR1 MNHEY and CDR2 SMNVEV (reference sequence). This CDR3 spans 15 amino acids. This CDR3 reads CASTPAGGMNTEAFF. The CDR3 region has the DNA TGTGCCAGCACCCCGGCAGGCGGGATGAACACTGAAGCTTTCTTT.